Below, one T cell receptor beta chain is given with its context. What this receptor recognizes is not known. Per-base quality was not reported, and no clone a single base away is much larger than it. Enrolling through a virtual design, the prospective study's participants ranged in age from roughly 18 to 95 years and lived across approximately 25 United States geographic areas. In the prospective study, participants were assigned to cohorts based on the clinical history participants reported in a screening survey and a study questionnaire. Recovered participants in ImmuneRACE Cohort 3 were defined as having two consecutive negative NP/OP PCR tests, clearance from a healthcare professional, or resolution of symptoms. In the prospective study, whole blood, serum and a nasopharyngeal or oropharyngeal swab were collected from each participant by mobile phlebotomists. Prospective study participants could optionally give additional blood draws and questionnaires over an approximately two-month period. Prospective study blood samples were shipped either frozen or at room temperature before DNA extraction.

Compared with germline, V lacks 3 bases and J lacks 3 bases; bases without a gene match: 5. According to the germline V gene, CDR1 reads MGHRA and CDR2 reads YSYEKL. The CDR3 runs 14 residues from the cysteine to the phenylalanine. Just CDR3 DNA is preserved here, 42 bases in frame from base 1. This record comes from a study of blood T cell repertoires in COVID-19 (TCRdb year 2020). Study-wide context: The collaborator samples originated in the United States, Italy and Spain and spanned the acute and convalescent phases of COVID-19. The prospective study material was composed of cDNA or gDNA derived from T cells, B-cell-depleted T cells, or PBMCs. Subjects who had been exposed to COVID-19, were actively infected with it, or had recovered from it provided the deeply sampled blood TCRbeta repertoires that made up the dataset. HLA class I and class II types, where available, came from metadata supplied by the sample provider rather than from assay-based typing. The repertoires were made available in a free public database intended to serve as a resource for research on the immune response to SARS-CoV-2. A de-identified subject ID, COVID-19 status, age in years and sex were almost always included in the sample metadata. The samples were drawn from the first 160 participants of the ongoing ImmuneRACE study and from 1,254 subjects provided by 6 global collaborators. Overall study outcomes, separate from this receptor: How much clinical and demographic metadata was included differed by source and by participant, and the metadata was provided uncurated.

TCRbeta CDR3 regions were amplified from genomic DNA by means of the immunoSEQ Assay, a bias-controlled multiplex PCR. As for how the authors treated the data: Nucleated cell counts per sample were estimated from amplification of reference gene primers within the assay. To quantify the absolute abundance of each unique TCRbeta CDR3 rearrangement, sequence reads were collapsed and filtered. Productive Simpson clonality was computed per sample as the square root of Simpson's diversity index over productive rearrangements. TCRdb stores this immuneACCESS table with in-frame sequences only. Part of the clones is absent; in the studies checked, under half of the shortfall reflects unresolved V genes, and no reason is known for the rest. V, J and clone size are taken as reported in that table, and D and trimming were inferred from the DNA itself. Counted in this sample were 200,000 to 250,000 clones; around 85% of them appeared once. The top ten clones comprise 15% to 20% of the sample.

The receptor was derived from a man aged 35 to 55 who had recovered from COVID-19. The sequenced sample was PBMCs or T cells enriched from blood (not recorded which). Recombination linked TRBV4-1 to TRBJ2-7; TRBD1 lines up with 7 middle nucleotides. The DNA is TGCGCCAGCAGCCATCCCGGGACAGACTACGAGCAGTACTTC. It codes for CASSHPGTDYEQYF.